The clone carrying this T cell receptor (beta chain) has more than one count but fewer than ten. Its antigen is undetermined. This entry is derived from a study of post-analysis software for immune sequencing data. Study-level findings and limits: Relative to controls, patients with multiple sclerosis showed significantly lower normalized Chao1 diversity. Strong co-clustering by F measure was seen for same-batch samples. Five TRBV segments, TRBV5-6, TRBV5-1 and TRBV20-1 among them, were found more frequent in patients than controls.

The TCR beta cDNA libraries carried unique molecular identifiers. T cells numbering roughly 1 to 11 million yielded cDNA molecules that totaled roughly 500,000. TCRdb reprocessed the PCR reads via MiXCR and lists one record per CDR3 protein. The sample shows 250,000 to 300,000 distinct CDR3 sequences, 35% to 45% of them seen only once. Germline CDR1 reads DFQATT; CDR2 reads SNEGSKA (reference sequence). There are 17 residues in the CDR3. The sequencing sample was made of blood. This sequence joins TRBV20-1 and TRBJ2-3; 10 nucleotides line up with TRBD2. This receptor was obtained from a girl aged 10 to 17 with multiple sclerosis. As DNA, the CDR3 is TGCAGCCTCGTGTGGGTTGCCGGGACTAGCGGCACAGATACGCAGTATTTT. It codes for CSLVWVAGTSGTDTQYF.